This TCR beta chain is drawn from a study of blood T cell repertoires in COVID-19. Study-wide context: The cDNA or gDNA used as material had been derived from T cells, B-cell-depleted T cells, or PBMCs.

A single count supports this clone. In the original processing: The assay estimated nucleated cells by amplifying reference gene primers. TCRdb keeps only in-frame clones here, not all; method: immunoSEQ multiplex PCR. From that table come the V and J calls and clone size; the DNA was used to work out D and trimming. The sample holds about 92,000 clones, about 85% seen once. CDR1 is ENHRY, CDR2 SYGVKD, per germline. This CDR3 has 17 residues. J was trimmed by 2 bases and V by 10 bases; bases with no gene match: 15. V usage is TRBV10-3 and J usage is TRBJ2-2; 8 bases fit TRBD1. The source of this sequence is a human donor in a cohort sampled during active COVID-19. Sequenced input: peripheral blood. The CDR3 spells CASGDQGAKLNTGELFF. The CDR3 DNA sequence: TGTGCCAGCGGGGACCAGGGGGCAAAATTAAACACCGGGGAGCTGTTTTTT.